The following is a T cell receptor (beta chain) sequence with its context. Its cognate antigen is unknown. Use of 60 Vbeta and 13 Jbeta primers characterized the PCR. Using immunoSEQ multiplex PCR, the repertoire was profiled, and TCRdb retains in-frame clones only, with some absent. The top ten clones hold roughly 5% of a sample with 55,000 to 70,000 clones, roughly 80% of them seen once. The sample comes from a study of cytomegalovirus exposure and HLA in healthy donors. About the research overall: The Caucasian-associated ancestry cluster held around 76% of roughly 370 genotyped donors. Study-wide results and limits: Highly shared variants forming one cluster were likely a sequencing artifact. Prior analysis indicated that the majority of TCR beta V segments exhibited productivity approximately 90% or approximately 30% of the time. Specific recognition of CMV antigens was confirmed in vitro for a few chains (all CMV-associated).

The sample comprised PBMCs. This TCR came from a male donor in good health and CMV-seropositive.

The CDR3 DNA reads TGCGCCAGCAGCCTCCAGGGGGCAACTAATGAAAAACTGTTTTTT. It is translated as CASSLQGATNEKLFF. This rearrangement joins TRBV5-1 to TRBJ1-4, with 7 bases identical to TRBD1. Unmatched junction bases numbered 3, after V lost 4 bases and J lost 0 bases. CDR1 is SGHRS, CDR2 YFSETQ, per germline. The CDR3 runs 15 residues.